This T cell receptor beta chain is drawn from a study of human T cells and chemical hapten exposure. As for time point: healthy volunteer bleed at 6 weeks. From whole blood left unfractionated, total RNA was extracted. The library labeled individual cDNA molecules by adding unique molecular identifiers to them. TCRdb recomputed calls from the RACE reads with MiXCR, one row per CDR3 protein. The sample shows 65,000 to 95,000 distinct CDR3 sequences, around 9.4% of them seen only once. In germline, CDR1 is LNHNV, CDR2 YYDKDF (reference sequence). Trimming shortened V by 0 bases and J by 5 bases, and 10 bases separated the two germline ends. CDR3 length: 15 amino acids.

The chain links TRBV15 to TRBJ1-4; a possible D gene is TRBD1 (6 bases). The sequenced sample was whole blood. The receptor was derived from a female donor in good health. Some clones in this sample may be carry-over from other donors' samples. In nucleotides, the CDR3 is TGTGCCACCAGCAGAGATGGGAGGGGGAATGAAAAACTGTTTTTT. Residues: CATSRDGRGNEKLFF.